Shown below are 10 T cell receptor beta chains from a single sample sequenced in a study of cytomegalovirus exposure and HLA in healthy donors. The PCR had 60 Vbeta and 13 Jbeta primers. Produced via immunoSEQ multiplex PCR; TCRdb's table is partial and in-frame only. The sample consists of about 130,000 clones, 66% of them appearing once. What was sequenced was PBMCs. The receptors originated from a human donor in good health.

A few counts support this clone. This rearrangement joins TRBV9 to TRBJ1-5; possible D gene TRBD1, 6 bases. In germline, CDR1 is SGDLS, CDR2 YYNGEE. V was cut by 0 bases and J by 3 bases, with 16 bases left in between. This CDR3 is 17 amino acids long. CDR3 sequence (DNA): TGTGCCAGCAGCGTAGGGAGTGGGGGCCGAGACAATCAGCCCCAGCATTTT. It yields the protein CASSVGSGGRDNQPQHF.

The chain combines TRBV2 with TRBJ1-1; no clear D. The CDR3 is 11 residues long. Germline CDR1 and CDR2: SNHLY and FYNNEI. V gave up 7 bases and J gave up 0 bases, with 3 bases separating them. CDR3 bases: TGTGCCAGCATCATGAACACTGAAGCTTTCTTT. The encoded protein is CASIMNTEAFF.

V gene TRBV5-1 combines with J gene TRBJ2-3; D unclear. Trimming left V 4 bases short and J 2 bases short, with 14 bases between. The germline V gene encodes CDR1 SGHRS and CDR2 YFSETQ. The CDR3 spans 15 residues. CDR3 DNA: TGCGCCAGCAGCCCAGGTCCCCTAATCACAGATACGCAGTATTTT. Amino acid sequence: CASSPGPLITDTQYF.

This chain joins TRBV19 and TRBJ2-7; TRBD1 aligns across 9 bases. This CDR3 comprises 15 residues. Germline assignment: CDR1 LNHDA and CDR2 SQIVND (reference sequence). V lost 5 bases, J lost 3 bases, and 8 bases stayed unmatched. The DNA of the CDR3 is TGTGCCAGTAGTTCCATCACAGGGGGCGTCTACGAGCAGTACTTC. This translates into CASSSITGGVYEQYF.

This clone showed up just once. The CDR3 sequence: CASRTGGGSNQPQHF. Here the CDR3 DNA reads TGTGCCAGTAGGACAGGGGGTGGTAGCAATCAGCCCCAGCATTTT. V is TRBV19 and J is TRBJ1-5, with 9 bases aligning to TRBD1. Germline-derived CDR1 and CDR2 are LNHDA and SQIVND (reference sequence). The CDR3 totals 15 residues. The V gene end was trimmed by 6 bases and the J gene end by 0 bases; junction bases not matched to a gene: 3.

The CDR3 sequence is CASSSPGEGTDTQYF. CDR3 bases: TGTGCCAGCAGCTCACCAGGGGAAGGCACAGATACGCAGTATTTT. The chain couples TRBV7-6 to TRBJ2-3, with D possibly matching TRBD1 (6 bases). The germline V gene has CDR1 SGHVS and CDR2 FNYEAQ. This CDR3 comprises 15 residues. V was shortened by 4 bases and J by 1 base, with 12 bases between the two germline ends.

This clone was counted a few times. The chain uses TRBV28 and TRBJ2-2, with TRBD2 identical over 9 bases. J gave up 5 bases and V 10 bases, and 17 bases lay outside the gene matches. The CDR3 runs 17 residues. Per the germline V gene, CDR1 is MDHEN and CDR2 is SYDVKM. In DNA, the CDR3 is TGTGCCACCCTAGGACCGCTGGGCGGGAGGGCTACCGGGGAGCTGTTTTTT. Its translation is CATLGPLGGRATGELFF.

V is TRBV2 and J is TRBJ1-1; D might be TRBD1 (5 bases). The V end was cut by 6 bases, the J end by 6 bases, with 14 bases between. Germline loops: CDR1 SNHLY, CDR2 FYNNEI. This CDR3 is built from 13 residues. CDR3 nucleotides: TGTGCCAGCAGAGAGGACATCCTGGCTGAAGCTTTCTTT. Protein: CASREDILAEAFF.

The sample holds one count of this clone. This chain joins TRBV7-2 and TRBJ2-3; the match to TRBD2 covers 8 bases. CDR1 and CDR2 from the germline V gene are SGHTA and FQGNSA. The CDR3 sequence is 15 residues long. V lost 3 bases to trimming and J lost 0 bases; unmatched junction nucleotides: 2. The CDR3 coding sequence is TGTGCCAGCAGCTTTAGCGGGAAGAGCACAGATACGCAGTATTTT. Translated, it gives CASSFSGKSTDTQYF.

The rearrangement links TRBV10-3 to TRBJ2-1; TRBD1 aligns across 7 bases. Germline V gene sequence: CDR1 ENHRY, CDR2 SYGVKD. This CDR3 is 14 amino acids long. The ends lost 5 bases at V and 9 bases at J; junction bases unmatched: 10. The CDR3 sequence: CAISQGTVSGEQFF. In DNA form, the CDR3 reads TGTGCCATCAGTCAGGGGACAGTATCCGGTGAGCAGTTCTTC.